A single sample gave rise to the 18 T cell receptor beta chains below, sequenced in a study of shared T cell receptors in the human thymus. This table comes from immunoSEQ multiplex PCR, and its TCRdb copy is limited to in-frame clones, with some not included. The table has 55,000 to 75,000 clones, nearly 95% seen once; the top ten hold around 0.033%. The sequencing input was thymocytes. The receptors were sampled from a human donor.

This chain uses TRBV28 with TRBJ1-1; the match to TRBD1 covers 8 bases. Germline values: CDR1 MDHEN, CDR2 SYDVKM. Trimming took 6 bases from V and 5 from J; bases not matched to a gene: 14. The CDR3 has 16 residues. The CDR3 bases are TGTGCCAGCAGCCTACGGCGGACAGGGAGAGTGACTGAAGCTTTCTTT. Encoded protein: CASSLRRTGRVTEAFF. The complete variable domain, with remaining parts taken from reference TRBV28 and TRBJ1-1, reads DVKVTQSSRYLVKRTGEKVFLECVQDMDHENMFWYRQDPGLGLRLIYFSYDVKMKEKGDIPEGYSVSREKKERFSLILESASTNQTSMYLCASSLRRTGRVTEAFFGQGTRLTVV.

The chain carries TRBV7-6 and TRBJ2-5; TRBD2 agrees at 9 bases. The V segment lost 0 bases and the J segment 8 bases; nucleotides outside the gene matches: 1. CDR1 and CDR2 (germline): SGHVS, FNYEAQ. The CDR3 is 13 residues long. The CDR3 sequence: CASSLASGGTQYF. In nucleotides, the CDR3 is TGTGCCAGCAGCTTAGCTAGCGGGGGAACCCAGTACTTC. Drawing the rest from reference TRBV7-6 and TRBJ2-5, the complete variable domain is GAGVSQSPRYKVTKRGQDVALRCDPISGHVSLYWYRQALGQGPEFLTYFNYEAQQDKSGLPNDRFSAERPEGSISTLTIQRTEQRDSAMYRCASSLASGGTQYFGPGTRLLVL.

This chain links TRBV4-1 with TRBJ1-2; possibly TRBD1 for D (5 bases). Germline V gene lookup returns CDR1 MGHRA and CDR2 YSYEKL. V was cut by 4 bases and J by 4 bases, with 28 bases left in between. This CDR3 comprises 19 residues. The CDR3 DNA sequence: TGCGCCAGCAGCCGCCTTCTGACAGAGGGGAAGTCCCACTTCTATGGCTACACCTTC. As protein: CASSRLLTEGKSHFYGYTF.

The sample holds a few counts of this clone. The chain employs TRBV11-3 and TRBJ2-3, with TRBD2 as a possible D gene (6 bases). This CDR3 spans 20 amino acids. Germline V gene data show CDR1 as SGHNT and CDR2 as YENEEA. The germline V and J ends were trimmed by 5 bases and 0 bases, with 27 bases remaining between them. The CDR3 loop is CASSLKPWGGNNSSTDTQYF. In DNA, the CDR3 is TGTGCCAGCAGCCTAAAACCTTGGGGCGGGAATAATTCAAGCACAGATACGCAGTATTTT. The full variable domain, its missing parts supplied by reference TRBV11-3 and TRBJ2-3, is EAGVVQSPRYKIIEKKQPVAFWCNPISGHNTLYWYLQNLGQGPELLIRYENEEAVDDSQLPKDRFSAERLKGVDSTLKIQPAELGDSAVYLCASSLKPWGGNNSSTDTQYFGPGTRLTVL.

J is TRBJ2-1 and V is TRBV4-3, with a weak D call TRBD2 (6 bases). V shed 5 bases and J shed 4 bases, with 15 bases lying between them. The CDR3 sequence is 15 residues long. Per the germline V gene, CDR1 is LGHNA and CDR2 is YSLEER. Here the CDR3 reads CASSAGLPYYNEQFF. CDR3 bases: TGCGCCAGCAGCGCGGGACTTCCTTATTACAATGAGCAGTTCTTC.

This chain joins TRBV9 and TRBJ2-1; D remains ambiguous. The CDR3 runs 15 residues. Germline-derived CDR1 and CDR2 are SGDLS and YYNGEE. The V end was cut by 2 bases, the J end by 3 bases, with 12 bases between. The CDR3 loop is CASSVTQTNYNEQFF. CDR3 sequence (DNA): TGTGCCAGCAGCGTCACACAAACAAACTACAATGAGCAGTTCTTC.

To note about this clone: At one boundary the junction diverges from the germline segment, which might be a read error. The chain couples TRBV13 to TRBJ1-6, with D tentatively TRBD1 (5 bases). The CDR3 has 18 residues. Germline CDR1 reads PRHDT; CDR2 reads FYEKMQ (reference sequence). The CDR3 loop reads CASSLGYNRLTYNPPLHF. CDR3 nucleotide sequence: TGTGCCAGCAGCTTAGGCTACAACAGGTTAACCTATAATCCACCCCTCCACTTT.

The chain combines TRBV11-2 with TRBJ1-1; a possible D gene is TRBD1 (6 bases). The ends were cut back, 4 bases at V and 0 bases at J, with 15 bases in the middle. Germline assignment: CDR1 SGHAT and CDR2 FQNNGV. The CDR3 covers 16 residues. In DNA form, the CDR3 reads TGTGCCAGCAGCTCAGACAGGCTGAGGATGAACACTGAAGCTTTCTTT. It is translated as CASSSDRLRMNTEAFF.

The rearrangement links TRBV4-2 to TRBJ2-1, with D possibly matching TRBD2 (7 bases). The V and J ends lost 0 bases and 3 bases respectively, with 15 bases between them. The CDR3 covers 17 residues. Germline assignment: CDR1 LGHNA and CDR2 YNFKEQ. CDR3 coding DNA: TGTGCCAGCAGCCAAGATAAGGGGGGGCCTTACTACAATGAGCAGTTCTTC. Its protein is CASSQDKGGPYYNEQFF.

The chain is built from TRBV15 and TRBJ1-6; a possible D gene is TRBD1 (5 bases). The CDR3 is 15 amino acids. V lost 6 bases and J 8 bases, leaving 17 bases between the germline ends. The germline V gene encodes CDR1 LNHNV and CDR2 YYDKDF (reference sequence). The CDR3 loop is CATRGRERGHSPLHF. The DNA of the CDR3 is TGTGCCACCAGGGGACGTGAACGTGGGCATTCACCCCTCCACTTT.

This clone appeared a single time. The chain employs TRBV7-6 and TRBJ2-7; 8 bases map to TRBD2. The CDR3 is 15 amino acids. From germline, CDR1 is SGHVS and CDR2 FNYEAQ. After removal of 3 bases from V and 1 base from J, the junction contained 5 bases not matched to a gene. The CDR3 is CASSFRAGASYEQYF. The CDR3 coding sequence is TGTGCCAGCAGCTTTCGAGCGGGGGCTTCCTACGAGCAGTACTTC.

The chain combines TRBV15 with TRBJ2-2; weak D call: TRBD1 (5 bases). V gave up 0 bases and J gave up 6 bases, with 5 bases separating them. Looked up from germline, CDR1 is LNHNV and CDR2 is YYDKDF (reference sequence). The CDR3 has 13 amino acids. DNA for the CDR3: TGTGCCACCAGCAGAGACAGGGCCGGGGAGCTGTTTTTT. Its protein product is CATSRDRAGELFF.

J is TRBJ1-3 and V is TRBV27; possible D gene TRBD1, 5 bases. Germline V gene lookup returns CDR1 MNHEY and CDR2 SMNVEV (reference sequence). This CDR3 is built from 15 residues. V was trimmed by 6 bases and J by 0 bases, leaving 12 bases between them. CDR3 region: CASRPDITSGNTIYF. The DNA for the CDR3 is TGTGCCAGCAGGCCGGACATTACCTCTGGAAACACCATATATTTT.

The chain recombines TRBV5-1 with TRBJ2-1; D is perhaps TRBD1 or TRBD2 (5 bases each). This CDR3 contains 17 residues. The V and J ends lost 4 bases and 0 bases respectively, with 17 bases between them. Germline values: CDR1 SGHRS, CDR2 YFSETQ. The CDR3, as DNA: TGCGCCAGCAGCCAATTGACAGTGAGGGACTCCTACAATGAGCAGTTCTTC. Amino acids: CASSQLTVRDSYNEQFF.

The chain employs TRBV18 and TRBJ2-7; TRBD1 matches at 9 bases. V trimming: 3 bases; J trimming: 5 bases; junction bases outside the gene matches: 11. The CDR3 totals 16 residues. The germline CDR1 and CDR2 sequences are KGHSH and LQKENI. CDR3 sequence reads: CASSPALGTGFDEQYF. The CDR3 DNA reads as TGTGCCAGCTCACCGGCGTTAGGGACAGGGTTTGACGAGCAGTACTTC.

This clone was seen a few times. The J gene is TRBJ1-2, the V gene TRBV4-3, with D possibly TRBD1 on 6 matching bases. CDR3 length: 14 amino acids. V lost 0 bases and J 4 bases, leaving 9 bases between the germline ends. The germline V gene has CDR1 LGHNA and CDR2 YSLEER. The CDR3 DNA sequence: TGCGCCAGCAGCCAAGATTGGACAGTCTATGGCTACACCTTC. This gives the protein CASSQDWTVYGYTF.

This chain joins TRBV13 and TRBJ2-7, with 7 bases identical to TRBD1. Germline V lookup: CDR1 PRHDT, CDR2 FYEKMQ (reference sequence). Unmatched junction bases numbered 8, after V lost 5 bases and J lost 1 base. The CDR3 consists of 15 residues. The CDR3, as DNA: TGTGCCAGCAGCCCCCGACAGGGTTCTTCCTACGAGCAGTACTTC. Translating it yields CASSPRQGSSYEQYF.

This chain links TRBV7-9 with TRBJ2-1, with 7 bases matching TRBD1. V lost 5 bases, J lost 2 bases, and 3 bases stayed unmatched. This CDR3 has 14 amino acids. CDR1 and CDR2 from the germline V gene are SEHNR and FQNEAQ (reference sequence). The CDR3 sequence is CASSNGTAYNEQFF. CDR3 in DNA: TGTGCCAGCAGCAACGGGACAGCCTACAATGAGCAGTTCTTC.